This T cell receptor beta chain was sequenced for a study of cytomegalovirus exposure and HLA in healthy donors. The study's findings and limits: TCR beta sequences reportedly predicted the HLA-A and HLA-B alleles of most subjects accurately. A missense variant in DCLRE1C was later tied to TCR beta V- and J-gene trimming.

The table lists this clone with a few counts. Its matching antigen is unknown. PCR used 60 Vbeta primers and 13 Jbeta primers. As processed by the authors: In a later analysis, some 80 million unique TCR beta chains included roughly 11 million shared by two or more donors. TCRdb keeps only in-frame clones here, not all; method: immunoSEQ multiplex PCR. The DNA gave D and trimming, while V, J and clone size come from that table. The data contain more than 150,000 clones, over 65% of them singletons. This CDR3 is built from 12 residues. V lost 1 base and J 5 bases, leaving 3 bases between the germline ends. CDR1 KGHSH and CDR2 LQKENI come from the germline V gene.

V and J are TRBV18 and TRBJ2-1; the D is unclear. Sequenced material: PBMCs. This TCR was sampled from a man younger than 35 in good health and CMV-seronegative. The chain's CDR3 is CASSPLDNEQFF. The CDR3 DNA reads as TGTGCCAGCTCACCACTCGACAATGAGCAGTTCTTC.